This T cell receptor (beta chain) was sequenced for a study of beta chain features in type 1 diabetes. Isolated RNA was reverse transcribed in full, so expressed TCRB transcripts were sequenced. The repertoire was sequenced with immunoSEQ multiplex PCR; TCRdb's copy has only in-frame clones and lacks some. Of about 900,000 clones in the sample, around a sixth were seen once. This clone came up once. Trimming took 2 bases from V and 7 from J, leaving 16 bases between them. The CDR3 spans 15 residues. CDR1 is SGDLS and CDR2 is YYNGEE in the germline V gene. The specimen was naive CD4+ T cells from blood. The clonotype was recovered from a woman younger than 35 in good health. The V and J genes are TRBV9 and TRBJ2-1; D possibly corresponds to TRBD2 (6 bases). The DNA of the CDR3 is TGTGCCAGCAGCGTGGGGGGAGCCGTAACTAATGAGCAGTTCTTC. Translation gives CASSVGGAVTNEQFF.